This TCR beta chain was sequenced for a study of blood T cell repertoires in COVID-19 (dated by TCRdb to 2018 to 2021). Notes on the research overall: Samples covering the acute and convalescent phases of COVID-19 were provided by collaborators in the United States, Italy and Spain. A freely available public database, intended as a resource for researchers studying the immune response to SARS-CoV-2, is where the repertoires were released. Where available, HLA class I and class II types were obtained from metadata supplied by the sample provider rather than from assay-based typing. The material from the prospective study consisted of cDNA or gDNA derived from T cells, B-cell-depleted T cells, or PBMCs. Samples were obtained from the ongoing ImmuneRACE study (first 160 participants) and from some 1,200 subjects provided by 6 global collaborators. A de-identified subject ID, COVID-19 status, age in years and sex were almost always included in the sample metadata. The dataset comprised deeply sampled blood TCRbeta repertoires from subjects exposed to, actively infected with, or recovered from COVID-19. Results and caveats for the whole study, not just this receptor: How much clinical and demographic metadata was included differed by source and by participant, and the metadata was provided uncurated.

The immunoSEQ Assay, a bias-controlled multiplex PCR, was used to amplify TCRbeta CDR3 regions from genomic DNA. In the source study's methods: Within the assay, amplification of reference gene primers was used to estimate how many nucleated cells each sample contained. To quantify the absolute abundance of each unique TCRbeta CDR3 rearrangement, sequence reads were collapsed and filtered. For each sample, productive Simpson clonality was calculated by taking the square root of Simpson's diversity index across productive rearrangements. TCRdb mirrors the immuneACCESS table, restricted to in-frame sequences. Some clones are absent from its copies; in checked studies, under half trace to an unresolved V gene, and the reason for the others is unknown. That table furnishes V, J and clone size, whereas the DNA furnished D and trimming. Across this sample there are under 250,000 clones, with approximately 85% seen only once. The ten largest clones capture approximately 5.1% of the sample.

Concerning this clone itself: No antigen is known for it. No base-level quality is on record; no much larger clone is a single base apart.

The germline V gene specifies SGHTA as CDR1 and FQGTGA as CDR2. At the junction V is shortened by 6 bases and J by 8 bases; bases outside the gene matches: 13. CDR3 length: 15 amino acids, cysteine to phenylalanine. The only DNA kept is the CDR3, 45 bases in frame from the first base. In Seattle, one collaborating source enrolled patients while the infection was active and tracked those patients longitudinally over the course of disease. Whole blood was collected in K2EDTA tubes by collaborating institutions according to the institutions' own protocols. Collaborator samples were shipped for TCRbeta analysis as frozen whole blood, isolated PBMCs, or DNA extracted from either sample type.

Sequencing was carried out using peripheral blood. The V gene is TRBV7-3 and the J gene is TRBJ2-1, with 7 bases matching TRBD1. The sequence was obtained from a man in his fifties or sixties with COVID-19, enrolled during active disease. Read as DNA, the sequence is TGTGCCAGCAGTCACAACCCGACAGGGTTCGATGAGCAGTTCTTC. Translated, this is CASSHNPTGFDEQFF.